This TCR beta chain was captured by sequencing in a study of T-cell memory formation after mild COVID-19. Study-wide background: Among the donors, TCR clusters were largely specific to each donor. Overall study findings and caveats: Some clones that responded were present in memory (sampled pre-infection), which suggests cross-reactive memory joined. Clones which contracted sat mainly in CM and EM if CD4+, and in EMRA if CD8+.

V was shortened by 1 base and J by 10 bases, with 14 bases between the two germline ends. The CDR3 extends over 13 amino acids. CDR1 LGHNA and CDR2 YSLEER come from the germline V gene. Comment on this clonotype: Its antigen is not identified.

5'RACE primed at constant segments yielded TCR alpha and TCR beta cDNA libraries bearing sample barcodes and UMIs. TCRdb reprocessed the 5' RACE reads with MiXCR, giving one entry per CDR3 protein. Among some 64,000 distinct CDR3 sequences listed, less than 9.5% were seen once. The J gene is TRBJ2-7, the V gene TRBV4-3; D call uncertain. Sequenced input: PBMCs or a T cell subset sorted from them (not recorded which). The clonotype was recovered from a young man who had mild COVID-19 (a few samples of this study predate the infection). Cell type and time point are not known. CDR3 bases: TGCGCCAGCAGCCAAGGGGCGGCCGCCAGCCAGTACTTC. Protein: CASSQGAAASQYF.